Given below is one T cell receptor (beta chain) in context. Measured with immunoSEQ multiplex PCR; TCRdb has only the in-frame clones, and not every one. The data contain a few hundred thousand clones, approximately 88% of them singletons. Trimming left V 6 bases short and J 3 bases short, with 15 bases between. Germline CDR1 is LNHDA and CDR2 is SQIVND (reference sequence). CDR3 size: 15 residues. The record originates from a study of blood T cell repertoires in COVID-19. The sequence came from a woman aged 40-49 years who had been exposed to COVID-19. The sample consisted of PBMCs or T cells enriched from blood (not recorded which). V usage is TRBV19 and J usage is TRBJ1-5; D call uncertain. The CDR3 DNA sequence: TGTGCCAGTAGCCATCGGGGTGTGACCAATCAGCCCCAGCATTTT. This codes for CASSHRGVTNQPQHF.